This TCR beta chain stems from a study of regulatory T cells in long-lasting Graves disease. Noted time point: newly diagnosed GD, antithyroid drugs for less than 3 months. Preparation of the TCR library used RNA extracted from PBMCs. In its sample, this clonotype was seen a few times. Its antigen is not identified. According to the study, TCR beta libraries were built with iRepertoire HTBI primers and CDR3-region Arm-PCR. How the authors handled the data: Identified segments across samples numbered 60 or so TRBV and roughly 15 TRBJ. TCRdb re-analysed the multiplex PCR reads in MiXCR, keeping a single row per CDR3 protein. These V and J calls rely on TCRdb rather than the paper's analysis. There are roughly 530,000 distinct CDR3 sequences in the sample; 16% occur only once, and 25% lies in the top ten. Germline values: CDR1 LNHNV, CDR2 YYDKDF (reference sequence). The germline V and J ends were trimmed by 6 bases and 1 base, with 16 bases remaining between them. The CDR3 contains 15 residues.

Study-wide points: Peripheral blood alone, not thyroid tissue, underwent study.

The same data also contributed to another study, on T cells in Graves' hyperthyroidism and ophthalmopathy. That report adds: Hyperthyroidism patients were newly diagnosed, had disease duration under 2 months, and were aged 18 to 65 years. The HTBI primer set was used in a first-round RT-PCR of the TCR CDR3.

Sequencing was performed on peripheral blood mononuclear cells (PBMCs), taken at new diagnosis, from a patient treated with antithyroid drugs. The chain links TRBV15 to TRBJ2-7; TRBD1 is a possible D gene (6 bases). The origin of this receptor is a woman aged 40 to 65 with Graves disease. Here the CDR3 reads CATRREQGTSYEQYF. CDR3 bases: TGTGCCACCAGGAGGGAGCAGGGGACATCCTACGAGCAGTACTTC.